This T cell receptor beta chain derives from a study of cytomegalovirus exposure and HLA in healthy donors. Study-level background: A later analysis reported the same platform for the approximately 110 validation repertoires and the approximately 670 first-cohort repertoires.

Only a few counts were recorded for this clone. Antigen unknown. Germline V CDR1 and CDR2: SGHDT, YYEEEE. This CDR3 comprises 15 residues. V dropped 1 base and J dropped 8 bases, with 13 bases sitting between them. TCRdb keeps only in-frame clones here, not all; method: immunoSEQ multiplex PCR. The table shows some 130,000 clones, with about 88% occurring only once. Study-level points and caveats: Researchers counted around 170 TCR beta chains as cytomegalovirus-associated. Despite most TCR sequences being rare, some public TCRs occurred in many donors.

Sequencing was performed on PBMCs. The clonotype originates from a man younger than 45 in good health and CMV-seronegative. The chain employs TRBV5-6 and TRBJ1-6; D gene uncertain. The CDR3 sequence: CASSLFQEGYSPLHF. DNA for the CDR3: TGTGCCAGCAGCTTGTTTCAGGAGGGTTATTCACCCCTCCACTTT.